These T cell receptor beta chains were read from a single sample in a study of somatic mutations in cytotoxic T cells in rheumatoid arthritis. TCRdb keeps only in-frame clones here, not all; method: immunoSEQ multiplex PCR. The sample consists of some 14,000 clones, roughly three quarters of them appearing once. Sequenced material: CD8+ T cells sorted from blood. The receptors were sampled from an adult with rheumatoid arthritis. Each CDR3 is given with its conserved first and last residue. The D gene is left open where the match is weak. The size field is filled for only some rows; it gives once, few, many or a size class.

>TRBJ2-5|TRBV7-7|.|.
CASSLVEGSETQYF
TGTGCCAGCAGCTTAGTTGAGGGTTCTGAGACCCAGTACTTC
>TRBJ1-1|TRBV6-5|.|.
CASKSRGGRNTEAFF
TGTGCCAGCAAATCCCGGGGAGGCCGAAACACTGAAGCTTTCTTT
>TRBJ1-3|TRBV15|.|.
CATSRARTTAGNTIYF
TGTGCCACCAGCAGGGCCCGGACAACCGCTGGAAACACCATATATTTT
>TRBJ1-2|TRBV6-5|.|TRBD1
CASSWDRGNYGYTF
TGTGCCAGCAGTTGGGACAGGGGGAACTATGGCTACACCTTC
>TRBJ2-7|TRBV5-1|.|TRBD2
CASSLVASGAPGYEQYF
TGCGCCAGCAGCTTGGTGGCTAGCGGGGCCCCGGGCTACGAGCAGTACTTC
>TRBJ1-3|TRBV6-1|.|.
CAVPRGLSGNTIYF
TGTGCCGTACCTAGAGGGCTTTCTGGAAACACCATATATTTT
>TRBJ2-3|TRBV29-1|.|.
CSVNSGSTDTQYF
TGCAGCGTCAATTCAGGGAGCACAGATACGCAGTATTTT
>TRBJ2-7|TRBV15|.|.
CATSRGDGEQYF
TGTGCCACCAGCAGGGGGGACGGCGAGCAGTACTTC
>TRBJ1-2|TRBV4-2|.|.
CASSLPDLPNYGYTF
TGTGCCAGCAGCCTCCCGGACCTCCCTAACTATGGCTACACCTTC
>TRBJ1-4|TRBV6-1|.|.
CASNPGAINEKLFF
TGTGCCAGCAACCCCGGGGCGATTAATGAAAAACTGTTTTTT
>TRBJ2-3|TRBV5-6|.|.
CASSFAVTQYF
TGTGCCAGCAGCTTTGCGGTTACGCAGTATTTT
>TRBJ2-7|TRBV7-8|few|.
CASSRPGRSQEQYF
TGTGCCAGCAGCCGACCGGGACGGAGTCAGGAGCAGTACTTC
>TRBJ2-1|TRBV29-1|.|.
CSVEVRVAGSIYEQFF
TGCAGCGTTGAAGTAAGGGTCGCGGGGAGTATCTATGAGCAGTTCTTC
>TRBJ2-7|TRBV7-9|few|.
CASSPWGQANEQYF
TGTGCCAGCAGCCCATGGGGCCAAGCCAACGAGCAGTACTTC
>TRBJ2-7|TRBV9|.|TRBD1
CASSPGGPFSYEQYF
TGTGCCAGCAGCCCAGGGGGTCCCTTCTCCTACGAGCAGTACTTC
>TRBJ2-2|TRBV10-2|.|.
CASSESTLPNTGELFF
TGCGCCAGCAGTGAGTCGACTCTACCTAACACCGGGGAGCTGTTTTTT
>TRBJ2-1|TRBV7-9|.|TRBD2
CASSFTSGIYNEQFF
TGTGCCAGCAGCTTCACTAGCGGGATCTACAATGAGCAGTTCTTC
>TRBJ1-1|TRBV19|.|.
CASSISFRTEAFF
TGTGCCAGTAGTATATCATTTCGCACTGAAGCTTTCTTT